Each of the 18 T cell receptor beta chains below was sequenced from the same sample in a study of blood T cell repertoires in COVID-19. Profiling relied on immunoSEQ multiplex PCR, and the TCRdb table lists in-frame clones only, not all of them. The sample includes 140,000 to 150,000 clones, 75% to 90% seen only once; the top ten take approximately 2.8%. Material: peripheral blood. The receptors derive from an older woman with active COVID-19.

The rearrangement uses TRBV5-3 and TRBJ2-3; a weak D match, TRBD2 (7 bases). TRBV5-3 is an open reading frame, and its role is uncertain. Trimming removed 3 bases at V and 4 bases at J, with 15 bases between. The CDR3 loop spans 15 amino acids. This CDR3 reads CARSWAGASSDTQYF. DNA for the CDR3: TGTGCCAGAAGCTGGGCGGGGGCCTCATCAGATACGCAGTATTTT.

The genes are TRBV18 and TRBJ1-1, with D unclear. This CDR3 region has 13 residues. Germline values: CDR1 KGHSH, CDR2 LQKENI. Trimming shortened V by 7 bases and J by 1 base, and 10 bases separated the two germline ends. CDR3: CASCARENTEAFF. Here the CDR3 DNA reads TGTGCCAGCTGTGCACGGGAGAACACTGAAGCTTTCTTT.

V and J are TRBV28 and TRBJ2-1; D is unclear. The CDR3 is 14 amino acids. Trimming left V 6 bases short and J 4 bases short, with 13 bases between. Looked up from germline, CDR1 is MDHEN and CDR2 is SYDVKM. This CDR3 is CASRKQIVYNEQFF. CDR3 DNA: TGTGCCAGCAGGAAACAGATCGTGTACAATGAGCAGTTCTTC.

This rearrangement joins TRBV6-5 to TRBJ1-2; 7 nucleotides align to TRBD1. CDR1 and CDR2 from the germline V gene are MNHEY and SVGAGI. Trimming cost V 6 bases and J 4 bases; bases outside gene matches: 8. The CDR3 contains 14 residues. DNA of the CDR3: TGTGCCAGCAGCCGACAGGGAGTGGGCTATGGCTACACCTTC. The encoded protein is CASSRQGVGYGYTF.

The rearrangement uses TRBV7-2 and TRBJ2-3, with D possibly matching TRBD2 (5 bases). V was pared by 4 bases and J by 6 bases, with 17 bases between. Germline values: CDR1 SGHTA, CDR2 FQGNSA. The CDR3 runs to 15 residues. CDR3 amino acids: CASSSQSIGIDTQYF. The CDR3 DNA sequence: TGTGCCAGCAGCTCCCAGTCCATCGGGATTGATACGCAGTATTTT.

The V call is TRBV6-4, the J call TRBJ2-1, with a possible D match to TRBD2 (6 bases). The CDR3 loop spans 19 amino acids. CDR1 and CDR2 from the germline V gene are MRHNA and SNTAGT. V lost 5 bases to trimming and J lost 2 bases, with 25 bases between them. CDR3 sequence reads: CASSPLLSGGSGAYNEQFF. The CDR3 DNA is TGTGCCAGCAGTCCACTCCTATCTGGGGGTAGCGGAGCCTACAATGAGCAGTTCTTC.

The chain couples TRBV7-2 to TRBJ2-3, with 9 bases lining up with TRBD1. Germline values: CDR1 SGHTA, CDR2 FQGNSA. The CDR3 has 15 amino acids. Trimming at V came to 6 bases and at J to 3 bases, leaving 7 bases not matched to a gene. The CDR3 is CASRVNRGRTDTQYF. The CDR3 DNA follows: TGTGCCAGCAGGGTAAACAGGGGGCGGACAGATACGCAGTATTTT.

The genes are TRBV7-9 and TRBJ1-5, with D perhaps TRBD1 (6 bases). Per the germline V gene, CDR1 is SEHNR and CDR2 is FQNEAQ (reference sequence). The CDR3 totals 14 residues. Trimming cost V 4 bases and J 1 base, with 8 bases left between them. Written as DNA, the CDR3 is TGTGCCAGCAGCTATCAGGGGAGCAATCAGCCCCAGCATTTT. It specifies CASSYQGSNQPQHF.

The chain uses TRBV5-4 and TRBJ2-7; maybe TRBD2 (6 bases). Trimming removed 3 bases from V and 4 bases from J, with 11 bases in between. Germline V gene lookup returns CDR1 SGHNT and CDR2 YYREEE (reference sequence). The CDR3 has 13 residues. The CDR3 reads CASSWERAYEQYF. CDR3 bases: TGTGCCAGCAGCTGGGAGCGGGCGTACGAGCAGTACTTC.

The chain links TRBV27 to TRBJ1-5; no clear D gene. V was pared by 5 bases and J by 5 bases, with 7 bases between. CDR3 length equals 12 residues. Germline V CDR1 and CDR2: MNHEY, SMNVEV (reference sequence). CDR3 protein: CASSPPYQPQHF. The DNA for the CDR3 is TGTGCCAGCAGTCCCCCTTATCAGCCCCAGCATTTT.

The chain carries TRBV12-5 and TRBJ1-2; TRBD1 matches 10 bases. The germline V gene encodes CDR1 LGHNT and CDR2 FRNRAP. V shed 3 bases and J 2 bases; nucleotides not matched to a gene: 9. The CDR3 is 17 residues long. CDR3 protein: CASGFRTGGNVNYGYTF. The CDR3 coding sequence is TGTGCTAGTGGTTTCAGGACAGGGGGGAACGTCAACTATGGCTACACCTTC.

The CDR3, as DNA: TGTGCCAGTAGTCCCCCCCACGGTTTTGATCAGCCCCAGCATTTT. It yields the protein CASSPPHGFDQPQHF. V usage is TRBV19 and J usage is TRBJ1-5, with D unclear. Trimming took off 5 bases at V and 5 bases at J, with 16 bases between the two ends. CDR3 length: 15 amino acids. CDR1 and CDR2 (germline): LNHDA, SQIVND (reference sequence).

This clone appeared a single time. V and J are TRBV24-1 and TRBJ2-1; a weak D match, TRBD2 (5 bases). Trimming pared 3 bases from V and 2 bases from J, leaving 19 bases between. The CDR3 is made up of 18 amino acids. CDR1 KGHDR and CDR2 SFDVKD come from the germline V gene. CDR3 sequence (DNA): TGTGCCACCAGTGATCCAATGGCGAGGGCTGGGGCCTACAATGAGCAGTTCTTC. This translates into CATSDPMARAGAYNEQFF.

The CDR3: CASGLVITGATGELFF. CDR3 coding DNA: TGTGCTAGTGGTTTGGTGATAACAGGGGCCACCGGGGAGCTGTTTTTT. V is TRBV12-5 and J is TRBJ2-2; TRBD1 matches 7 bases. CDR1 is LGHNT and CDR2 is FRNRAP in the germline V gene. V shed 0 bases and J 4 bases; nucleotides not matched to a gene: 5. The CDR3 spans 16 residues.

This chain connects TRBV7-9 to TRBJ1-1; 10 nucleotides line up with TRBD1. The CDR3 is made up of 14 amino acids. J gave up 7 bases and V 4 bases, and 6 bases lay outside the gene matches. Germline assignment: CDR1 SEHNR and CDR2 FQNEAQ (reference sequence). CDR3 amino acids: CASSSPGQGVEAFF. The CDR3 nucleotides read TGTGCCAGCAGCTCGCCCGGACAGGGGGTTGAAGCTTTCTTT.

This chain links TRBV19 with TRBJ1-1; TRBD1 is a possible D gene (6 bases). The CDR3 runs to 14 residues. CDR1 and CDR2 (germline): LNHDA, SQIVND (reference sequence). V gave up 7 bases and J gave up 0 bases, with 12 bases separating them. This chain's CDR3 is CASIKTGLNTEAFF. The CDR3 bases are TGTGCCAGTATAAAAACAGGGTTGAACACTGAAGCTTTCTTT.

The chain has TRBV5-6 and TRBJ1-1, with D possibly being TRBD1 (5 bases). This CDR3 contains 15 residues. Trimming removed 4 bases at V and 5 bases at J, with 18 bases between. Germline CDR1 and CDR2: SGHDT and YYEEEE. The CDR3 DNA follows: TGTGCCAGCAGCCCCGCCGGGGGTATAGGGACTGAAGCTTTCTTT. It is translated as CASSPAGGIGTEAFF.

The chain couples TRBV18 to TRBJ1-5; perhaps TRBD1 as D (6 bases). Deletions cut 5 bases from V and 11 bases from J, with 16 bases between. The germline V gene encodes CDR1 KGHSH and CDR2 LQKENI. The CDR3 loop spans 13 amino acids. The CDR3 nucleotides are TGTGCCAGCTCAACTCGCGATCAGGGGTCCCAGCATTTT. Translation gives CASSTRDQGSQHF.